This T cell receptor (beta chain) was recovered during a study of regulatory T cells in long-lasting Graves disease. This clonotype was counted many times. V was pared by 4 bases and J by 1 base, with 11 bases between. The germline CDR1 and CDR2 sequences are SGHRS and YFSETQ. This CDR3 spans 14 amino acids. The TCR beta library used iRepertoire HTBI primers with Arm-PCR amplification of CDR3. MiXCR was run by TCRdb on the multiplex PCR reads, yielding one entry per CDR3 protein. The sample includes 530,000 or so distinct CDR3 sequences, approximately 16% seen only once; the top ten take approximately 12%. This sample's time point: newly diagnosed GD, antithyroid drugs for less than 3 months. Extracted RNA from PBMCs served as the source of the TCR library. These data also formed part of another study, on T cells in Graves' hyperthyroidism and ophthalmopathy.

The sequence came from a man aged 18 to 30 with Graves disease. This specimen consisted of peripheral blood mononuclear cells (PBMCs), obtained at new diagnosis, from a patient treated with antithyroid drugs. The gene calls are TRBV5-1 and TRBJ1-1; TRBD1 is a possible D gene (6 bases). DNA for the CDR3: TGCGCCAGCAGCCCGGGGGGCAAGAACACTGAAGCTTTCTTT. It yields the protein CASSPGGKNTEAFF.